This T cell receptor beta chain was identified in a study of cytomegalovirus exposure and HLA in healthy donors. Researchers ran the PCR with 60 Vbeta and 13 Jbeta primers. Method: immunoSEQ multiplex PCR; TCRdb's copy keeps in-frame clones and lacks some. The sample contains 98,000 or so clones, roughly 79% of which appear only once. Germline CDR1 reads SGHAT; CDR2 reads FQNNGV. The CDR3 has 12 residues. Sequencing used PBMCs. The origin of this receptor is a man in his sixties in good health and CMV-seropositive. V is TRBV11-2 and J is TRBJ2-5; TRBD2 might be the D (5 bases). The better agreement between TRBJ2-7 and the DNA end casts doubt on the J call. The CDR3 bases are TGTGCCAGCAGCTCGACCGGGGTCGAGCAGTACTTC. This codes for CASSSTGVEQYF.